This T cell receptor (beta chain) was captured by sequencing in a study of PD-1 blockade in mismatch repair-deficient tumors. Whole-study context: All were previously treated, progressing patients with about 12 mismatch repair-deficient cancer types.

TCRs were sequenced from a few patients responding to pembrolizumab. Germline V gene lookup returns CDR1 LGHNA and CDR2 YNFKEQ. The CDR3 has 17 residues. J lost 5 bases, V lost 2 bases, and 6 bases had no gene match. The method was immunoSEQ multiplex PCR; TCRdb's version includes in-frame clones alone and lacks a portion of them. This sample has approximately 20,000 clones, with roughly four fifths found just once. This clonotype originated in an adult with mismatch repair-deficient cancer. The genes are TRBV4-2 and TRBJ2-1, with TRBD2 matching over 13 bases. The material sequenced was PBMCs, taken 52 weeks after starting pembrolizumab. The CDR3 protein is CASSQHSGTSGNNEQFF. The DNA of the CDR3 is TGTGCCAGCAGCCAACATTCCGGGACTAGCGGGAACAATGAGCAGTTCTTC.